Following are 2 T cell receptor beta chains from one sample sequenced in a study of CD8+CD57+ T cells in acquired aplastic anemia. Genomic DNA, the template, was used for profiling of the TCR beta VDJ and CDR3. MiXCR, run by TCRdb on the reads, gives a single entry per CDR3 protein. This table holds some 180,000 distinct CDR3 sequences, less than 65% found once. Flow cytometry had shown expanded CD8+CD57+ cells in the patients chosen for sequencing. Sequencing was performed on sorted CD4+, CD8+, or CD8+CD57+ T cells (not recorded which) from PBMCs. The receptor set was obtained from a human donor with aplastic anemia.

This chain connects TRBV7-9 to TRBJ2-7, with D perhaps TRBD1 (5 bases). V dropped 2 bases and J dropped 2 bases, with 10 bases sitting between them. In germline, CDR1 is SEHNR, CDR2 FQNEAQ (reference sequence). The CDR3 contains 14 residues. The CDR3 protein is CASSLQGRAYEQYF. The CDR3 region has the DNA TGTGCCAGCAGCTTACAGGGCCGAGCCTACGAGCAGTACTTC.

V and J are TRBV2 and TRBJ1-2; D is unresolved. V lost 8 bases, J lost 4 bases, and 11 bases lay in between. From germline, CDR1 is SNHLY and CDR2 FYNNEI. The CDR3 is 12 amino acids. The CDR3 spells CASRLGLYGYTF. DNA for the CDR3: TGTGCCAGCCGTCTAGGGCTCTATGGCTACACCTTC.